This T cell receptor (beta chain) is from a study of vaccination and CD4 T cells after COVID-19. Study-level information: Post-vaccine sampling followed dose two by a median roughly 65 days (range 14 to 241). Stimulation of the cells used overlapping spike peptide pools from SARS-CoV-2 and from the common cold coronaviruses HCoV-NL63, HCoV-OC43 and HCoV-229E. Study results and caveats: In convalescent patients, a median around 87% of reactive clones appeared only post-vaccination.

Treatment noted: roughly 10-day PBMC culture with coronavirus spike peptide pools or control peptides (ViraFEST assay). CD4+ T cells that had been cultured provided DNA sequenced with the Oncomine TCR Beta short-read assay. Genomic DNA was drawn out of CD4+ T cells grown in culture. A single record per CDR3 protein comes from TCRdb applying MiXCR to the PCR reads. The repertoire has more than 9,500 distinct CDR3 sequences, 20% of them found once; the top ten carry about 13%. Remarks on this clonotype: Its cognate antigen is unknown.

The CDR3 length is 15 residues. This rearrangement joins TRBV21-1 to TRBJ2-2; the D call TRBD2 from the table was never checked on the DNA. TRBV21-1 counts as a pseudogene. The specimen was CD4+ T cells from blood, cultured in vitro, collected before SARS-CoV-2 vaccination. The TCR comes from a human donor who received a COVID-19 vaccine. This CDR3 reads CASSNGPRRVGELFF. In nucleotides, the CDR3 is TGTGCCAGCAGCAACGGGCCCCGACGGGTCGGGGAGCTGTTTTTT.